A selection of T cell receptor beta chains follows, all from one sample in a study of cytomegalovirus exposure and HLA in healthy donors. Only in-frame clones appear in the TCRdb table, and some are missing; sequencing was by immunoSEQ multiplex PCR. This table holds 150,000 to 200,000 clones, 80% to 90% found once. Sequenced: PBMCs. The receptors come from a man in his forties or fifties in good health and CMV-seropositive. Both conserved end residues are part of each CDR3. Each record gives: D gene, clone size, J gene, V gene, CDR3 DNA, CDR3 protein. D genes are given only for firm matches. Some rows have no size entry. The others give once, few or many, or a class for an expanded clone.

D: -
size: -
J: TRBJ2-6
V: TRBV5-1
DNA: TGCGCCAGCAGCTTGGAAGTGGGCAGGCCGCGGGTTGGGGCCAACGTCCTGACTTTC
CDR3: CASSLEVGRPRVGANVLTF

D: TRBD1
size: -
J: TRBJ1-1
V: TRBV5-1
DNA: TGCGCCAGCAGCTCTGAGTACAGGGGAAGAAATACTGAAGCTTTCTTT
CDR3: CASSSEYRGRNTEAFF

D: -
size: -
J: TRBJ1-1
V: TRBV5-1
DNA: TGCGCCAGCAGCTTGGCCGGGATGAACACTGAAGCTTTCTTT
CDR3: CASSLAGMNTEAFF

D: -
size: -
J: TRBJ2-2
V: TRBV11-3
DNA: TGTGCCAGCAGCTCCCCGGACACCGGGGAGCTGTTTTTT
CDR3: CASSSPDTGELFF

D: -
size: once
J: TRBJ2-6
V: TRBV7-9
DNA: TGTGCCAGCAGCTTAGGGACTTCTGGGGCCAACGTCCTGACTTTC
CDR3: CASSLGTSGANVLTF

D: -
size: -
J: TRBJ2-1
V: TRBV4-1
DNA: TGCGCCAGCAGCCTCTCCGGGAAGACGTCCTACAATGAGCAGTTCTTC
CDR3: CASSLSGKTSYNEQFF

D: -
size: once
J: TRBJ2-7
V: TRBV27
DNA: TGTGCCAGCAGTCCATCGGACAGTTTCTACGAGCAGTACTTC
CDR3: CASSPSDSFYEQYF

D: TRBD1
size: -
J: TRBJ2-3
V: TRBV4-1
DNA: TGCGCCAGCAGCCAAGGACAGGGGATTGGCACAGATACGCAGTATTTT
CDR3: CASSQGQGIGTDTQYF

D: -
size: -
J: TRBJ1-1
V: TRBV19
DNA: TGTGCCAGTAGCTGGCCCATGAACACTGAAGCTTTCTTT
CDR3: CASSWPMNTEAFF

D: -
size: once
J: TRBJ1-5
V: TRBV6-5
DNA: TGTGCCAGCAGTCAGACAGGCGGTCAGCCCCAGCATTTT
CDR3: CASSQTGGQPQHF

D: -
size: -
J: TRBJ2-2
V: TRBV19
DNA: TGTGCCAGTAGATCCTCAGTTATAATGAACACCGGGGAGCTGTTTTTT
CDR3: CASRSSVIMNTGELFF

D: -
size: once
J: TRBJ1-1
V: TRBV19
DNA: TGTGCCAGTAGTGGAGGTGAAGCTTTCTTT
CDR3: CASSGGEAFF

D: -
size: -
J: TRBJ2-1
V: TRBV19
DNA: TGTGCCAGTAGTAACCCGTCCGGGAGCGGCTCCTACAATGAGCAGTTCTTC
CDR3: CASSNPSGSGSYNEQFF

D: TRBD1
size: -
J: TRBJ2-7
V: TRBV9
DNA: TGTGCCAGCAGCTCCGAGGGGGCCCCCGGGAACGAGCAGTACTTC
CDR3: CASSSEGAPGNEQYF

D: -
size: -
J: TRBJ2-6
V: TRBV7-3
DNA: TGTGCCAGCAGCTTATCCAGCTCTGGGGCCAACGTCCTGACTTTC
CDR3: CASSLSSSGANVLTF

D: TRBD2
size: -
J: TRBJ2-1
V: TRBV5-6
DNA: TGTGCCAGCCTCTGGCCAACTAGCGGGTACAATGAGCAGTTCTTC
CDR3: CASLWPTSGYNEQFF

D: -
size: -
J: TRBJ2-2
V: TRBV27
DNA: TGTGCCAGCAAGGGCAGGGAGGCCACCGGGGAGCTGTTTTTT
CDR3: CASKGREATGELFF

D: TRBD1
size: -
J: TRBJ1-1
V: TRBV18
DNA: TGTGCCAGCTCACCCGAGGACAGGGGGGGGTTTTACACTGAAGCTTTCTTT
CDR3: CASSPEDRGGFYTEAFF

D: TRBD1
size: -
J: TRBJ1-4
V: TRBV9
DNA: TGTGCCAGCAGCCGTACGGGGACAGGAGACGAAAAACTGTTTTTT
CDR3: CASSRTGTGDEKLFF

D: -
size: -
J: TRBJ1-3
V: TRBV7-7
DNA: TGTGCCAGCAGCTTAGAGCACGGAAACACCATATATTTT
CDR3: CASSLEHGNTIYF

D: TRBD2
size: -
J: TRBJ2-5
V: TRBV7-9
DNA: TGTGCCAGCAGCTTACTTACGGGGGGGGTAGAGACCCAGTACTTC
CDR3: CASSLLTGGVETQYF

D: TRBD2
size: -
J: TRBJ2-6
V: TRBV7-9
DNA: TGTGCCAGCAGCCCGGGACTAGCGGGGCGCTCTGGGGCCAACGTCCTGACTTTC
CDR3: CASSPGLAGRSGANVLTF

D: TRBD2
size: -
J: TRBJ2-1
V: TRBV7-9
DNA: TGTGCCAGCAGCCCGAGCACGGGGGGTAGTTTCAATGAGCAGTTCTTC
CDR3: CASSPSTGGSFNEQFF

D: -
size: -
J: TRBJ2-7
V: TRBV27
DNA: TGTGCCAGCAGTAACTGGACAGCTAGCTCCTACGAGCAGTACTTC
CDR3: CASSNWTASSYEQYF

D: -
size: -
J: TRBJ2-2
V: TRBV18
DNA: TGTGCCAGCTCACCGCCGGGACAGAACACCGGGGAGCTGTTTTTT
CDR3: CASSPPGQNTGELFF

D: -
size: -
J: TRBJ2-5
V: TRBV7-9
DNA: TGTGCCAGCAGCGGAGACCAAGAGACCCAGTACTTC
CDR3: CASSGDQETQYF

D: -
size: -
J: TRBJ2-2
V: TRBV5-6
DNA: TGTGCCAGCAGCTTGTACGCGGGGGCTAACACCGGGGAGCTGTTTTTT
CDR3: CASSLYAGANTGELFF

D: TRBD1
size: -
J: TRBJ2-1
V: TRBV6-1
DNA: TGTGCCAGCAGGCCCGGGACAGGGGGACTGAATGAGCAGTTCTTC
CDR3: CASRPGTGGLNEQFF

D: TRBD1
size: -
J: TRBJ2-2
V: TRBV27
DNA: TGTGCCAGCAGATCGGGACAGCTCACCGGGGAGCTGTTTTTT
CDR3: CASRSGQLTGELFF

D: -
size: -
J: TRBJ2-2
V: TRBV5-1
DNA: TGCGCCAGCAGCTTGGCGGGAGATTTCACCGGGGAGCTGTTTTTT
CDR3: CASSLAGDFTGELFF

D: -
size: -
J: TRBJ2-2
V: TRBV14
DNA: TGTGCCAGCAGCGTCGTTGGCGGAAGGAACACCGGGGAGCTGTTTTTT
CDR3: CASSVVGGRNTGELFF

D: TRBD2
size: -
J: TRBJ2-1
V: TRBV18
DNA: TGTGCCAGCTCACGGACTAGAAATGAGCAGTTCTTC
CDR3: CASSRTRNEQFF

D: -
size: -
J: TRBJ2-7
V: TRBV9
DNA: TGTGCCAGCAGCTCCGGGGGCTCCTACGAGCAGTACTTC
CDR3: CASSSGGSYEQYF

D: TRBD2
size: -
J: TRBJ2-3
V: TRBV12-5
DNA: TGTGCTAGTGCCGCAGCGGGGAACACAGATACGCAGTATTTT
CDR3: CASAAAGNTDTQYF

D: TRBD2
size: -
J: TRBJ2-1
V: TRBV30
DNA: TGTGCCTGGAGTTATAGCGGGGGCTACAATGAGCAGTTCTTC
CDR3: CAWSYSGGYNEQFF

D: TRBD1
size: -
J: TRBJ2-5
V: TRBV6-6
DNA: TGTGCCAGCAGTTACTCGATCGGACAGGGGCAGACCCAGTACTTC
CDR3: CASSYSIGQGQTQYF

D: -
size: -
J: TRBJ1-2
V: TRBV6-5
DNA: TGTGCCAGCAGTTCCACATTTGACTATGGCTACACCTTC
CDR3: CASSSTFDYGYTF

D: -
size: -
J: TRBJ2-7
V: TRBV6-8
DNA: TGTGCCAGCAGTTACTGGGACAGCGGGGAGCAGTACTTC
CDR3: CASSYWDSGEQYF

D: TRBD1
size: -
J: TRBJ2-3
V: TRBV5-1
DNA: TGCGCCAGCAGCTTGGAGGGGGCCCCAGATACGCAGTATTTT
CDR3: CASSLEGAPDTQYF

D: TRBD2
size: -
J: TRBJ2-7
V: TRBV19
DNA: TGTGCCAGTAGTATTGGGACTAGCGGGCCGAGCTACGAGCAGTACTTC
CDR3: CASSIGTSGPSYEQYF

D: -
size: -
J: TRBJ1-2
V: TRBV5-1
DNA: TGCGCCAGCAGCTTACAGGGAATGGGAGGCTACACCTTC
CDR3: CASSLQGMGGYTF

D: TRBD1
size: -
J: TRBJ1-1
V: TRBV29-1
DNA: TGCAGCGTTGAAGCGGTCAGGGGGTGGACTGAAGCTTTCTTT
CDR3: CSVEAVRGWTEAFF

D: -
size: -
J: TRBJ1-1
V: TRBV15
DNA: TGTGCCACCGGGACACCGAACACTGAAGCTTTCTTT
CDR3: CATGTPNTEAFF

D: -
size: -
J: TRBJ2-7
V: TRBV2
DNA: TGTGCCAGCAGACAGGGCCCCTACGAGCAGTACTTC
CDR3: CASRQGPYEQYF

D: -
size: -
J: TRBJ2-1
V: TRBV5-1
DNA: TGCGCCAGCAGCTTGGCCTCCCGCTGGGGGCCGGATGAGCAGTTCTTC
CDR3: CASSLASRWGPDEQFF

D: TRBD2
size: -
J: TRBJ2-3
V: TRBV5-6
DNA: TGTGCCAGCAGCTGGGGGACTAGGGAAACAGATACGCAGTATTTT
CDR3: CASSWGTRETDTQYF

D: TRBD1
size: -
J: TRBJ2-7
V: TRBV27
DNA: TGTGCCAGCAGTCTTGAAGCCGGGACAGCCTACGAGCAGTACTTC
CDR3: CASSLEAGTAYEQYF

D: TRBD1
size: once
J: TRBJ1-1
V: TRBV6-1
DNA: TGTGCCAGCAGTGCCTATCGGACAGGGGGCACTGAAGCTTTCTTT
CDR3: CASSAYRTGGTEAFF

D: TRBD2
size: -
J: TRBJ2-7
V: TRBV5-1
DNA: TGCGCCAGCAGCTTGGTAGCGGGAGGGTACGAGCAGTACTTC
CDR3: CASSLVAGGYEQYF

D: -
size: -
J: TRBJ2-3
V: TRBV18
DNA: TGTGCCAGCTCCCTTTCCGCAGGGCTAAGCACAGATACGCAGTATTTT
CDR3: CASSLSAGLSTDTQYF

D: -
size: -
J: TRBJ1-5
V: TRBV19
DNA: TGTGCCAGTAGTATAGTAGCGGGCTATCAGCCCCAGCATTTT
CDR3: CASSIVAGYQPQHF